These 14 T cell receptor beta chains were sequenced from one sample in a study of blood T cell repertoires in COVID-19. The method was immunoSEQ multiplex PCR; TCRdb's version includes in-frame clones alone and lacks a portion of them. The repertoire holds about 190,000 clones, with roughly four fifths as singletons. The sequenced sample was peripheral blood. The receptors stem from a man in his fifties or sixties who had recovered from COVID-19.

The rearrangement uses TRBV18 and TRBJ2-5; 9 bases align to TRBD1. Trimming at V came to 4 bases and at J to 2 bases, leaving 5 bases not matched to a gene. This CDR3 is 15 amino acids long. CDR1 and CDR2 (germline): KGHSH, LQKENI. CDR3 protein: CASSRRQGGQETQYF. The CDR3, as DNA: TGTGCCAGCTCACGACGACAGGGGGGGCAAGAGACCCAGTACTTC.

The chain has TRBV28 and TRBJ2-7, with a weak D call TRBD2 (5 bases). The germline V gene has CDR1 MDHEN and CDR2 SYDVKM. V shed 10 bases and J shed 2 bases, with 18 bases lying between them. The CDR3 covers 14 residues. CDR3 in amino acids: CATITSDITYEQYF. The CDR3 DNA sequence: TGTGCCACCATAACTAGTGATATTACCTACGAGCAGTACTTC.

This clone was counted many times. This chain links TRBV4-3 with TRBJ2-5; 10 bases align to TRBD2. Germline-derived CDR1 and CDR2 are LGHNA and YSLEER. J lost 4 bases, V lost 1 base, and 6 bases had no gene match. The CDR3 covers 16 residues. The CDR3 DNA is TGCGCCAGCAGCCAAGGGCTAGCGGGAGAGCTAGAGACCCAGTACTTC. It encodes CASSQGLAGELETQYF.

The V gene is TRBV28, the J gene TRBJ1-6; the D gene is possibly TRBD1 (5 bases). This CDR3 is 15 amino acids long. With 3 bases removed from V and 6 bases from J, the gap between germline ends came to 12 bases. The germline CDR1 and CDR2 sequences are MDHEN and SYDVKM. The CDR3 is CASSFIRGGNSPLHF. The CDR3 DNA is TGTGCCAGCAGTTTTATAAGGGGTGGTAATTCACCCCTCCACTTT.

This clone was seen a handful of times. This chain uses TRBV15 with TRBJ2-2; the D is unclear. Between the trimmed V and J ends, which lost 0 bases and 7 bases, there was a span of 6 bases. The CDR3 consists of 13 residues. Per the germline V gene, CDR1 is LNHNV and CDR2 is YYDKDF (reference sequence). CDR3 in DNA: TGTGCCACCAGCAGAGATTTCCGCGGGGAGCTGTTTTTT. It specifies CATSRDFRGELFF.

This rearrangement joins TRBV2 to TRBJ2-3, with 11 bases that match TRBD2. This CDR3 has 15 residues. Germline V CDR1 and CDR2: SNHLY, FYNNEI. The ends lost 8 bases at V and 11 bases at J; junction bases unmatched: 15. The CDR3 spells CASDSDLAGGVGQYF. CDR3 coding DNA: TGTGCCAGCGACTCGGATCTAGCGGGAGGCGTTGGGCAGTATTTT.

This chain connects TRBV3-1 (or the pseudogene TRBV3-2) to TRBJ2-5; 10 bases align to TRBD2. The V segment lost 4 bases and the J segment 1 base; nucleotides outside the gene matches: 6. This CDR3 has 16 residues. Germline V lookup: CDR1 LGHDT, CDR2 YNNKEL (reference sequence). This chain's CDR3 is CASSLGTSVVQETQYF. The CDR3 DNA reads TGTGCCAGCAGCCTCGGGACTAGCGTTGTCCAAGAGACCCAGTACTTC.

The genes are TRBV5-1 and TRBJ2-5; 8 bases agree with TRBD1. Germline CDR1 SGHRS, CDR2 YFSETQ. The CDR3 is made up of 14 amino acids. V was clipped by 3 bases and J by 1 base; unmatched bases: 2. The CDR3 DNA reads TGCGCCAGCAGCTCAGGGACAGGCCAAGAGACCCAGTACTTC. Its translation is CASSSGTGQETQYF.

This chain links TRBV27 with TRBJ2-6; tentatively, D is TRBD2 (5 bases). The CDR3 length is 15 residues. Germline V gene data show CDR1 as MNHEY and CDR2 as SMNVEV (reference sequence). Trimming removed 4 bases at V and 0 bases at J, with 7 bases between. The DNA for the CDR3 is TGTGCCAGCAGTTCTAGCAGCTCTGGGGCCAACGTCCTGACTTTC. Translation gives CASSSSSSGANVLTF.

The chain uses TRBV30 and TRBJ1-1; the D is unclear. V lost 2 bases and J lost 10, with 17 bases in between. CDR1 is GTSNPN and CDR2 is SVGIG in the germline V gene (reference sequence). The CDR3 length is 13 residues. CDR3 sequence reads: CAWSSTRRQSAFF. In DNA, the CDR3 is TGTGCCTGGAGTTCAACACGGAGGCAATCAGCTTTCTTT.

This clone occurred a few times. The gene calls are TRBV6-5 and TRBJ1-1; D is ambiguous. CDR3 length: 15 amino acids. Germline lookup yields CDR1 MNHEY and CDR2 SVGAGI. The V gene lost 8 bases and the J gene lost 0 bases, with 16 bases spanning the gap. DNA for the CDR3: TGTGCCAGCGGTTGGGGAGTATGGGTGAACACTGAAGCTTTCTTT. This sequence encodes CASGWGVWVNTEAFF.

The DNA of the CDR3 is TGTGCCAGTAGTCGGGACAGGGCAGAGACCCAGTACTTC. It specifies CASSRDRAETQYF. The rearrangement links TRBV19 to TRBJ2-5, with 9 bases aligning to TRBD1. V lost 5 bases, J lost 4 bases, and 2 bases stayed unmatched. Germline V lookup: CDR1 LNHDA, CDR2 SQIVND (reference sequence). The CDR3 is 13 residues long.

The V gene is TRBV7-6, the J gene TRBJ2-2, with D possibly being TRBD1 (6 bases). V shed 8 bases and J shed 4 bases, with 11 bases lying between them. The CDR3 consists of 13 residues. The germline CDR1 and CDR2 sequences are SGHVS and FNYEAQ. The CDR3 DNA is TGTGCCAGCCAGGGGTCGAGCACCGGGGAGCTGTTTTTT. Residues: CASQGSSTGELFF.

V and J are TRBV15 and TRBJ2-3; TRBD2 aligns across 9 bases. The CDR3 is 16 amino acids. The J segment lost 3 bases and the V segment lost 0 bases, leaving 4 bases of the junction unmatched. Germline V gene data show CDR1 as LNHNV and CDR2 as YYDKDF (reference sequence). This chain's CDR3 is CATSRDTSGSTDTQYF. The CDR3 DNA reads TGTGCCACCAGCAGAGACACTAGCGGGTCAACAGATACGCAGTATTTT.